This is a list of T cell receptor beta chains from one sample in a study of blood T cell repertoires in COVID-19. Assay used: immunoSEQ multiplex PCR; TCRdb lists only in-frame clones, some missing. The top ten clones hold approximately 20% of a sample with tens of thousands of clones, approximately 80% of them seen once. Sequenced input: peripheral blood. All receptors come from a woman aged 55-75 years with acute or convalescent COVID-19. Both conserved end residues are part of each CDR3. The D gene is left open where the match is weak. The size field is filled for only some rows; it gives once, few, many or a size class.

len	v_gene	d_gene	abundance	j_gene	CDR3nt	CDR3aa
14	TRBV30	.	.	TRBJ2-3	TGTGCCTGGCGGCAGCTGGGGCACACAGATACGCAGTATTTT	CAWRQLGHTDTQYF
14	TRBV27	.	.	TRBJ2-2	TGTGCCAGCAGTCCAAACACCGAAGACAGAAAGCTGTTTTTT	CASSPNTEDRKLFF
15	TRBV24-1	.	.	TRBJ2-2	TGTGCCACCAGTGATATAGGACAGACAACCGGGGAGCTGTTTTTT	CATSDIGQTTGELFF
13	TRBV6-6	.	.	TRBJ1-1	TGTGCCAGCAGTTTACTTGGTGAAGCTGAAGCTTTCTTT	CASSLLGEAEAFF
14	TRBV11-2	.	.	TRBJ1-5	TGTGCCAGCAGCTTAGGACAGAGCAATCAGCCCCAGCATTTT	CASSLGQSNQPQHF
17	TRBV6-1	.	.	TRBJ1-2	TGTGCCAGCAGTGATCCCCGGACAGAAAGGTACAAGGATGGCTACACCTTC	CASSDPRTERYKDGYTF
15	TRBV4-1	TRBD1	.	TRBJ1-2	TGCGCCAGCAGCCAAGATCCGACAGGGCAGTATGGCTACACCTTC	CASSQDPTGQYGYTF
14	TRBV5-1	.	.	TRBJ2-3	TGCGCCAGCAGCCCGGAGTGGCCCACAGATACGCAGTATTTT	CASSPEWPTDTQYF
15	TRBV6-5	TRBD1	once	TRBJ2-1	TGTGCCAGCAGCCGGGACAGGGGGCGCGACAATGAGCAGTTCTTC	CASSRDRGRDNEQFF
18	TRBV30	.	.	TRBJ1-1	TGTGCCTGGAGTGCCCGGGAGTTTGGTAGGCACATGAACACTGAAGCTTTCTTT	CAWSAREFGRHMNTEAFF
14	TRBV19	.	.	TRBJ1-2	TGTGCCAGTAGCTGGCAGGGTGGGTCGGGTGGCTACACCTTC	CASSWQGGSGGYTF
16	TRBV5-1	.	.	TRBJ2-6	TGCGCCAGCAGCGCCTCTACAGGTCTGGGAGCCAACGTCCTGACTTTC	CASSASTGLGANVLTF